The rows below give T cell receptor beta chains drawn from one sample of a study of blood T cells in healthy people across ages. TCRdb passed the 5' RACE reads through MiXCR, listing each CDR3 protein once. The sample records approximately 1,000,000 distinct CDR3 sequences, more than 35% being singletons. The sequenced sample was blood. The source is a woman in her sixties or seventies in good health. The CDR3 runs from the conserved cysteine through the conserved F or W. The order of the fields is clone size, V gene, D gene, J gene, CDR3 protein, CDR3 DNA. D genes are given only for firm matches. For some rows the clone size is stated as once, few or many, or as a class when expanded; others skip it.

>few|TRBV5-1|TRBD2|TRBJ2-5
CASTKGTSGRVQETQYF
TGCGCCAGCACCAAAGGGACTAGCGGGAGGGTCCAAGAGACCCAGTACTTC
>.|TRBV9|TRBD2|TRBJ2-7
CASSGGGGGYNEQYF
TGTGCCAGCAGCGGGGGGGGAGGTGGGTACAATGAGCAGTACTTC
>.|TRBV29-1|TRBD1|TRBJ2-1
CSVRTGAIPGTPYNEQFF
TGCAGCGTGAGGACAGGGGCGATTCCAGGCACTCCCTACAATGAGCAGTTCTTC
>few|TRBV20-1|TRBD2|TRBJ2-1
CSANPLPGLAANYNEQFF
TGCAGTGCTAACCCTCTTCCGGGACTAGCAGCCAACTACAATGAGCAGTTCTTC
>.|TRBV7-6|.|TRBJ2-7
CASSWDIGYEQYF
TGTGCCAGCAGCTGGGATATCGGGTACGAGCAGTACTTC
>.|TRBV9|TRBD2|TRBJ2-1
CASSGLQPGGPINEQFF
TGTGCCAGCAGCGGATTACAGCCGGGGGGGCCCATCAATGAGCAGTTCTTC
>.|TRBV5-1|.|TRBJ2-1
CASSLAERGREQFF
TGCGCCAGCAGCTTGGCCGAGAGGGGTCGGGAGCAGTTCTTC
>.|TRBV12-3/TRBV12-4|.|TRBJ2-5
CASTALGRETQYF
TGTGCCAGCACCGCCCTTGGGAGAGAGACCCAGTACTTC
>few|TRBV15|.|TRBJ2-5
CATSRDQAGLTQYF
TGTGCCACCAGCAGAGATCAGGCTGGACTGACCCAGTACTTC
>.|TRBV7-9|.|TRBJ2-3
CASSLGGARSTDTQYF
TGTGCCAGCAGCTTAGGGGGAGCCAGGAGCACAGATACGCAGTATTTT
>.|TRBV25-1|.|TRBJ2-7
CASSEGGAVGYSEQYF
TGTGCCAGCAGTGAAGGGGGGGCAGTCGGATATTCCGAGCAGTACTTC
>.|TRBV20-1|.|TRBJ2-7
CSAAGEVGYEQYF
TGCAGTGCTGCTGGAGAGGTGGGCTACGAGCAGTACTTC
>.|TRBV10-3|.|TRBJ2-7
CAISPHGKDEQYF
TGTGCCATCAGCCCGCACGGCAAGGACGAGCAGTACTTC
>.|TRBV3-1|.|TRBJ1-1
CASSRGPTGWAEAFF
TGTGCCAGCAGCCGAGGACCGACGGGTTGGGCTGAAGCTTTCTTT
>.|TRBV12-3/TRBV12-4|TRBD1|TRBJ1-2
CASSFRDRGYSAQLTF
TGTGCCAGCAGTTTCCGGGACAGGGGATATTCTGCCCAGCTCACCTTC
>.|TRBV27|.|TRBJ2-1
CASSSYSEQFF
TGTGCCAGCAGTTCGTACAGTGAGCAGTTCTTC
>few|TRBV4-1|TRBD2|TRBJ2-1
CASSQEFGTSGKSYNEQFF
TGCGCCAGCAGCCAAGAATTTGGGACTAGCGGGAAGTCCTACAATGAGCAGTTCTTC
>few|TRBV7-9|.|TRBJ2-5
CASSSDRTAGETQYF
TGTGCCAGCAGCTCAGACCGGACAGCCGGGGAGACCCAGTACTTC